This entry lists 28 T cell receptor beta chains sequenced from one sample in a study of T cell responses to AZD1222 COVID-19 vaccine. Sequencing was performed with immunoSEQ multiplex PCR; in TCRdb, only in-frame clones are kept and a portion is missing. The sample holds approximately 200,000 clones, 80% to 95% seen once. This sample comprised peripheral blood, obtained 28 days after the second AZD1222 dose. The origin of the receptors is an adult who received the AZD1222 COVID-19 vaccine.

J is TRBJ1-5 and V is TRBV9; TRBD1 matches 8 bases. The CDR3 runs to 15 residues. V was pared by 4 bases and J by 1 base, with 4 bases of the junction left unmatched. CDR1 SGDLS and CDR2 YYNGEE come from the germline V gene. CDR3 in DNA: TGTGCCAGCAGCCGCGACAGGGGAAGCAATCAGCCCCAGCATTTT. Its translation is CASSRDRGSNQPQHF.

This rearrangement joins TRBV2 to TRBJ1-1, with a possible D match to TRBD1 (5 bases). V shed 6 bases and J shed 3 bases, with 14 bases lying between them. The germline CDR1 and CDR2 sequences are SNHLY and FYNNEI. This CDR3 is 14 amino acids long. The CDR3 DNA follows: TGTGCCAGCAGAACCCCGGGACCCTACACTGAAGCTTTCTTT. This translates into CASRTPGPYTEAFF.

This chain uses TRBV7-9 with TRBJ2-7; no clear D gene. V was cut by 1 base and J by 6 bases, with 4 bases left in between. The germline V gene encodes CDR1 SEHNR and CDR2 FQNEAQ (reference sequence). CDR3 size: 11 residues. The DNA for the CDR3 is TGTGCCAGCAGCTTAGTAGCCGAGCAGTACTTC. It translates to CASSLVAEQYF.

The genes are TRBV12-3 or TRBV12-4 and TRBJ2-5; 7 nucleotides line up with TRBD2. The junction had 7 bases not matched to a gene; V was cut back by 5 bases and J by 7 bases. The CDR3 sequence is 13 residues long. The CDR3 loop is CASSRGGVGTQYF. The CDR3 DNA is TGTGCCAGCAGTCGGGGAGGGGTGGGGACCCAGTACTTC.

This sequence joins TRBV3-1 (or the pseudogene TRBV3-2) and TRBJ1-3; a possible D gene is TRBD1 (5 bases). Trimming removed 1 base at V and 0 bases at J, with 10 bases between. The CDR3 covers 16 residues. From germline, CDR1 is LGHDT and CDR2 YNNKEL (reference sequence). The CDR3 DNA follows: TGTGCCAGCAGCCAAGCTGGGACCAGCTCTGGAAACACCATATATTTT. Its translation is CASSQAGTSSGNTIYF.

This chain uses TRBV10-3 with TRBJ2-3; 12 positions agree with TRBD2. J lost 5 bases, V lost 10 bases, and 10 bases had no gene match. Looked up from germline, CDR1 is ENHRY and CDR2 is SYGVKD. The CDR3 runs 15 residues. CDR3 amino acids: CATRTSGALGDTQYF. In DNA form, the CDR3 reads TGTGCCACTCGGACTAGCGGGGCCCTTGGAGATACGCAGTATTTT.

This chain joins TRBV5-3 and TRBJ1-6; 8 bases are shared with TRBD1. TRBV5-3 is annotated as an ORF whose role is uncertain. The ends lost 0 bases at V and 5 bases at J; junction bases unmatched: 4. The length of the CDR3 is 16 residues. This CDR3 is CARSLARQGNNSPLHF. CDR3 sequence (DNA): TGTGCCAGAAGCTTGGCCCGACAGGGGAATAATTCACCCCTCCACTTT.

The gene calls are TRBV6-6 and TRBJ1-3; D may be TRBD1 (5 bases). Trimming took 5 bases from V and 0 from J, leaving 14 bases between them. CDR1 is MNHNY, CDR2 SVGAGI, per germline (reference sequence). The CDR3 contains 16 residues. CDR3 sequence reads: CASSRLAGSSGNTIYF. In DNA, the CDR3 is TGTGCCAGCAGTCGACTAGCAGGGTCCTCTGGAAACACCATATATTTT.

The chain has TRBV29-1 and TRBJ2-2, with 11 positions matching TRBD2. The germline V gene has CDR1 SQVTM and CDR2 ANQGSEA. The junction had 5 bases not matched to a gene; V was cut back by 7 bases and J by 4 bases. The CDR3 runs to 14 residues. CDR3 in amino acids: CSALSGGGTGELFF. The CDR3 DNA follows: TGCAGCGCACTTAGCGGGGGGGGCACCGGGGAGCTGTTTTTT.

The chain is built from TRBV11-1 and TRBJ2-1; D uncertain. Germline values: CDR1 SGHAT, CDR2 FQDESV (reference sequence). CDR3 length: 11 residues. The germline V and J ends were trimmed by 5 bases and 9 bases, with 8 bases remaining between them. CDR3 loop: CASSGLSEQFF. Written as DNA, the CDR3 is TGTGCCAGCAGCGGGCTATCTGAGCAGTTCTTC.

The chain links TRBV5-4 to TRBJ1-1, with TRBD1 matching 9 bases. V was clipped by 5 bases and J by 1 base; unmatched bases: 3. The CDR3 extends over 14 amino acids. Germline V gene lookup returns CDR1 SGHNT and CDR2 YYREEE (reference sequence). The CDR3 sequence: CASRQGQGNTEAFF. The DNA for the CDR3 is TGTGCCAGCAGACAGGGACAGGGGAACACTGAAGCTTTCTTT.

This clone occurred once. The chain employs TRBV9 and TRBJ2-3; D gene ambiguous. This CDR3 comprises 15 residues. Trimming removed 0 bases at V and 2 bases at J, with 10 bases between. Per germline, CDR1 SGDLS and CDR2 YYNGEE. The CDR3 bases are TGTGCCAGCAGCGTAGCGGAACTATTCACAGATACGCAGTATTTT. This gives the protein CASSVAELFTDTQYF.

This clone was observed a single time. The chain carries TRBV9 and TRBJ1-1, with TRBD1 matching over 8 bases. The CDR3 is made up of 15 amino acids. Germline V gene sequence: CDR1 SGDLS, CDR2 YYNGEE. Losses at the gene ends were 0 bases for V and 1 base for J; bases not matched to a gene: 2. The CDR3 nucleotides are TGTGCCAGCAGCGTAGGGGACAGGTGGAACACTGAAGCTTTCTTT. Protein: CASSVGDRWNTEAFF.

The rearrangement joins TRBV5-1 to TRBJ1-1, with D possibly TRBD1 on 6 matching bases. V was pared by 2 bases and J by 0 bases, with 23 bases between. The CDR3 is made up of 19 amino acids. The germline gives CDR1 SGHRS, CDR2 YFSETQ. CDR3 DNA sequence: TGCGCCAGCAGCTTAAACAGGGTCGTTCGGGGCATCATGAACACTGAAGCTTTCTTT. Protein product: CASSLNRVVRGIMNTEAFF.

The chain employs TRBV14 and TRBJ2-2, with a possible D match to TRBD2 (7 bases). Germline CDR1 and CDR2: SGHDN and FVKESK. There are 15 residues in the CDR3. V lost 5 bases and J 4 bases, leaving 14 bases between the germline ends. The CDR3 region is CASSVAGASTGELFF. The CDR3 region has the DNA TGTGCCAGCAGCGTTGCGGGGGCCTCCACCGGGGAGCTGTTTTTT.

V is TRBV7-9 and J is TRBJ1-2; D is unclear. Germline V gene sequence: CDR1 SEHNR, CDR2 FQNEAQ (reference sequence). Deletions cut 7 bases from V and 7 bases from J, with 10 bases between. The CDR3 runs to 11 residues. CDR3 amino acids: CASTAGGGYTF. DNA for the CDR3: TGTGCCAGCACCGCCGGTGGTGGCTACACCTTC. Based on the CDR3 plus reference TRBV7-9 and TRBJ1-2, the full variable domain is DTGVSQNPRHKITKRGQNVTFRCDPISEHNRLYWYRQTLGQGPEFLTYFQNEAQLEKSRLLSDRFSAERPKGSFSTLEIQRTEQGDSAMYLCASTAGGGYTFGSGTRLTVV.

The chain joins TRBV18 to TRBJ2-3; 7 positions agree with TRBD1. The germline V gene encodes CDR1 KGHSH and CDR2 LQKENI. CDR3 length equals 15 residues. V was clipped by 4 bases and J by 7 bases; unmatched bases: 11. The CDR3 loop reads CASSQDRLGGNTQYF. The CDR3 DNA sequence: TGTGCCAGCTCACAGGACAGGCTTGGGGGTAATACGCAGTATTTT.

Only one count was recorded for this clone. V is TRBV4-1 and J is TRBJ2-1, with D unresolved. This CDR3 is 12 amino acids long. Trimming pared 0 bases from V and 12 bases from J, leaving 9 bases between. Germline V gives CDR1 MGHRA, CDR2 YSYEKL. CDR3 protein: CASSQDSRSQFF. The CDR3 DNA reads TGCGCCAGCAGCCAAGATAGCCGATCGCAGTTCTTC.

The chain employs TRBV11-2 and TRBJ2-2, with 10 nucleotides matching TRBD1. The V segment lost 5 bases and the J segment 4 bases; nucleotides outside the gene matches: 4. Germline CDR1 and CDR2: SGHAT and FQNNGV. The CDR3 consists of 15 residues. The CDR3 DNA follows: TGTGCCAGCAGCCTGGGACAGGGGTTCACCGGGGAGCTGTTTTTT. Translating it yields CASSLGQGFTGELFF.

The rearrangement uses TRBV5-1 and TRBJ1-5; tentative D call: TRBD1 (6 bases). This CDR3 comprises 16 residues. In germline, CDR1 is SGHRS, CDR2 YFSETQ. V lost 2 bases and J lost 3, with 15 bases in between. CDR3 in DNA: TGCGCCAGCAGCTTTAGGTGGGGGCGGCCCAATCAGCCCCAGCATTTT. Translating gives CASSFRWGRPNQPQHF.

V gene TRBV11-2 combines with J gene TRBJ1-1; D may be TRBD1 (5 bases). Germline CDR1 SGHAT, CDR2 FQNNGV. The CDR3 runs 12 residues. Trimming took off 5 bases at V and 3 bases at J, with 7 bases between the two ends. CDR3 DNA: TGTGCCAGCAGCGGGACTCACACTGAAGCTTTCTTT. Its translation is CASSGTHTEAFF.

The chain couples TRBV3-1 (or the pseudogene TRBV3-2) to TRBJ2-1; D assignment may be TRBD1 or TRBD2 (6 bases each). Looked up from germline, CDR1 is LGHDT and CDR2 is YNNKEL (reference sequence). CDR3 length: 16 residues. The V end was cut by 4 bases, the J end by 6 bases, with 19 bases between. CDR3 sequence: CASSLRGARKFNEQFF. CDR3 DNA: TGTGCCAGCAGCCTAAGGGGGGCTCGAAAGTTCAATGAGCAGTTCTTC.

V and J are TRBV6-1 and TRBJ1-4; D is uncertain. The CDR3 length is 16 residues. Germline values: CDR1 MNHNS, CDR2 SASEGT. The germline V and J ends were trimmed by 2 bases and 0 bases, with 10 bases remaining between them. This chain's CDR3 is CASSERVVATNEKLFF. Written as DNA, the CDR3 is TGTGCCAGCAGTGAACGGGTAGTTGCAACTAATGAAAAACTGTTTTTT.

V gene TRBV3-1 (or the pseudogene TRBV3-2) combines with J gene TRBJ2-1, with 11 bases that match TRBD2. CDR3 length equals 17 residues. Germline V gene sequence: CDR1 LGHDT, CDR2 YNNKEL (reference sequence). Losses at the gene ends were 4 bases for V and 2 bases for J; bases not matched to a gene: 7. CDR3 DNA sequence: TGTGCCAGCAGCCTGAAACTAGCGGGGGTCACCTACAATGAGCAGTTCTTC. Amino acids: CASSLKLAGVTYNEQFF.

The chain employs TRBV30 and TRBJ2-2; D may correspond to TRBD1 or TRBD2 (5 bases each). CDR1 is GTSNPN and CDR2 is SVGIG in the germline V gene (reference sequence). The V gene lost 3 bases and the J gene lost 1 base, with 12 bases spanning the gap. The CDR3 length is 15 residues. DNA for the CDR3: TGTGCCTGGAGGACCCGGGGCCTGAACACCGGGGAGCTGTTTTTT. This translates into CAWRTRGLNTGELFF.

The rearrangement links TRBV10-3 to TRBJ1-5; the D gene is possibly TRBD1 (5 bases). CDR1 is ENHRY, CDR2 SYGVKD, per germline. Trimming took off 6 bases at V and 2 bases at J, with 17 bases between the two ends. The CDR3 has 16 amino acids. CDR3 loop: CAISRAYRIRNQPQHF. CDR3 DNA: TGTGCCATCAGCCGGGCATACAGGATCCGCAATCAGCCCCAGCATTTT.

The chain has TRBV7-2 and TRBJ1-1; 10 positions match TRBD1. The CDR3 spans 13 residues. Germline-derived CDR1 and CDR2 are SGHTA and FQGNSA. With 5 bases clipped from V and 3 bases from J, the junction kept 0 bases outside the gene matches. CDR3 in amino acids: CASSGQGDTEAFF. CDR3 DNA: TGTGCCAGCAGCGGACAGGGGGACACTGAAGCTTTCTTT.

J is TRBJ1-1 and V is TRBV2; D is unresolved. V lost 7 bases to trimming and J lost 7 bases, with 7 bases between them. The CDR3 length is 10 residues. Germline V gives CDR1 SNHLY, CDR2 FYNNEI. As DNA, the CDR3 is TGTGCCAGCACGGACGTTGAAGCTTTCTTT. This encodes CASTDVEAFF.